This T cell receptor (beta chain) was found in a study of post-analysis software for immune sequencing data (dated by TCRdb to between 2014 and 2017). Broadly, across the study: Disease courses on record covered relapsing-remitting, secondary progressive and progressive-relapsing multiple sclerosis, though some patients had no subtype annotation. The multiple sclerosis patient repertoires were compared with approximately 11 previously published healthy control repertoires from donors aged about 6 to 28 years. A subset of samples was prepared in parallel using single-end sample barcoding, then pooled and co-amplified after Illumina adapter ligation.

Sequences SGHRS (CDR1) and YFSETQ (CDR2) are obtained from the germline V gene. The CDR3 runs 14 amino acids, cysteine and phenylalanine included. The read is trimmed to its CDR3 DNA, 42 bases read in frame from base 1. V loses 2 bases, J loses 2 bases, and the germline ends lie 10 bases apart. To demonstrate the VDJtools post-analysis software, the study profiled TCR beta repertoires from the peripheral blood of about 13 young patients with multiple sclerosis. The multiple sclerosis patients were children and adolescents between about 6 and 16 years of age. Results the study describes overall, beyond this receptor: Significantly lower normalized Chao1 diversity was found in multiple sclerosis patients than in controls, suggesting substantial peripheral T-cell clonal expansion. Significantly higher frequencies in patients than in controls were found for five or six TRBV segments, including TRBV5-6, TRBV5-1 and TRBV20-1. The control group was slightly older than the multiple sclerosis patient group. Direct clustering with F measure revealed strong co-clustering of samples prepared in the same batch, which led to a batch-effect correction.

Receptor amplification or capture employed PCR. TCRdb shows the sequencer as Illumina HiSeq 2500. To reduce PCR and sequencing biases, unique molecular identifiers were built into the TCR beta cDNA libraries. Approximately 500,000 cDNA molecules were obtained per 1 to 10 million input T cells, so each molecule approximated one T cell. The same protocol used for the earlier healthy control dataset was applied to prepare and sequence the patient libraries. Within a given batch, samples were prepared together, multiplexed and sequenced on the same HiSeq lane. As for how the authors treated the data: MIGEC was used to process the raw barcoded reads, and molecular identifier groups with only a single read were discarded before consensus assembly and CDR3 extraction. VDJtools was used for post-analysis of the clonotype tables, and diversity was normalized by down-sampling every dataset to the size of the smallest sample. In repertoire overlap clustering, CDR3 amino acid sequences, but not nucleotide sequences, were matched to correct batch-related cross-sample contamination. The public sequencing data were trimmed at Q25 with fastp and processed into clonotypes with MiXCR by TCRdb, which kept only in-frame beta chains. Rows are combined by CDR3 protein, so each entry shows the most common genes and DNA. The V and J calls and clone size are TCRdb's, not the authors'. This sample has about 820,000 distinct CDR3 sequences in its table, and 53% of those were observed once. The ten largest clones represent approximately 4.2% of the sample.

As to this clonotype: The specificity of this receptor is unknown. It has no much larger one-base neighbor in the sample; base qualities were not kept.

The sequence derives from a girl aged 5 to 17 with multiple sclerosis. The chain links TRBV5-1 with TRBJ2-5; confidence is insufficient to name the D gene. Sequenced sample: blood. The nucleotide sequence reads TGCGCCAGCAGCTTAAGAGTTGGGCAAGAGACCCAGTACTTC. It encodes CASSLRVGQETQYF.